This T cell receptor (beta chain) was identified during a study of T cells in Graves' hyperthyroidism and ophthalmopathy. Amplification of TCR beta CDR3 regions used RNA as the template. A set of HTBI primers served as the primers for a first-round RT-PCR of the TCR CDR3. One entry per CDR3 protein results from TCRdb running MiXCR on the multiplex PCR reads. The table has over 350,000 distinct CDR3 sequences, about 14% seen once. V gave up 3 bases and J gave up 0 bases, with 9 bases separating them. The CDR3 is made up of 14 amino acids. Study-wide results and limits: The model anticipated ophthalmopathy a median around six months pre-onset. Researchers found most expanded thyroid clonotypes above 0.001 in blood as well.

This clonotype has at least ten counts. Its cognate antigen is unknown. The diagnostic basis comprised clinical symptoms, serum thyroxine and TRAb, thyroid ultrasound and orbital computed tomography. Roughly 10 ml of fresh peripheral blood supplied the PBMCs. This sequence was found in a man in his fifties or sixties with Graves' ophthalmopathy. The sample consisted of blood. V and J are TRBV12-3 or TRBV12-4 and TRBJ2-7; D gene ambiguous. In DNA form, the CDR3 reads TGTGCCAGCAGTTTCGGCAGGAGCTCCTACGAGCAGTACTTC. Translating gives CASSFGRSSYEQYF.